This passage covers 14 T cell receptor beta chains from one sample sequenced in a study of Graves' ophthalmopathy and Graves' hyperthyroidism. TCR beta CDR3 regions were amplified from RNA transcripts. Scientists carried out first-round RT-PCR using HTBI primers and then a second-round multiplex PCR. TCRdb passed the multiplex PCR reads through MiXCR, listing each CDR3 protein once. Among over a million distinct CDR3 sequences listed, around a third were seen once. Sequencing was carried out using peripheral blood or thyroid tissue (not recorded which). Receptors originate from an adult man with Graves' hyperthyroidism.

This clonotype occurred a few times. This chain links TRBV20-1 with TRBJ1-4, with 8 bases matching TRBD1. After removal of 5 bases from V and 0 bases from J, the junction contained 5 bases not matched to a gene. The CDR3 loop spans 15 amino acids. Germline loops: CDR1 DFQATT, CDR2 SNEGSKA (reference sequence). CDR3 region: CSARTGMATNEKLFF. The CDR3 DNA reads TGCAGTGCTCGGACAGGGATGGCAACTAATGAAAAACTGTTTTTT.

This clonotype appeared a few times. The chain joins TRBV5-1 to TRBJ1-1; a possible D gene is TRBD1 (5 bases). V was cut by 5 bases and J by 11 bases, with 19 bases left in between. This CDR3 region has 13 residues. From germline, CDR1 is SGHRS and CDR2 YFSETQ. The CDR3 DNA reads as TGCGCCAGCAGATCTTCGGGGGGAGGAATGGCTTTCTTT. Translated: CASRSSGGGMAFF.

For this clonotype: The conserved phenylalanine or tryptophan normally closing the CDR3 is absent here, so this likely arose from a read error. The genes are TRBV15 and TRBJ1-1; D unresolved. The V end lost 0 bases, the J end lost 5 bases, and 7 bases lay between the germline ends. The germline CDR1 and CDR2 sequences are LNHNV and YYDKDF (reference sequence). The CDR3 has 13 amino acids. The CDR3 bases are TGTGCCACCAGCAGAGACCGGGCTACTGAAGCTTTCCTT. Protein: CATSRDRATEAFL.

CDR3 in DNA: TGTGCCAGCCGTCGACAGGGTGACGGGGAGCTGTTTTTT. Protein: CASRRQGDGELFF. The chain joins TRBV2 to TRBJ2-2, with 7 bases lining up with TRBD1. This CDR3 has 13 residues. The trim removed 8 bases at V and 7 bases at J, leaving 7 bases unmatched. The germline V gene encodes CDR1 SNHLY and CDR2 FYNNEI.

At least ten counts were recorded for this clonotype. The gene calls are TRBV7-6 and TRBJ1-5, with D possibly TRBD1 on 5 matching bases. Trimming shortened V by 1 base and J by 0 bases, and 16 bases separated the two germline ends. The CDR3 contains 18 residues. Looked up from germline, CDR1 is SGHVS and CDR2 is FNYEAQ. For the CDR3, the DNA is TGTGCCAGCAGCTTAGAGCCGTACAGGCGACTTAGCAATCAGCCCCAGCATTTT. Its protein product is CASSLEPYRRLSNQPQHF.

Many counts were recorded for this clonotype. The chain recombines TRBV12-3 or TRBV12-4 with TRBJ1-5; D not certain. Between the trimmed V and J ends, which lost 3 bases and 3 bases, there was a span of 6 bases. The CDR3 consists of 13 residues. CDR3 residues: CASSFTDNQPQHF. The CDR3 DNA sequence: TGTGCCAGCAGTTTCACAGACAATCAGCCCCAGCATTTT.

The table lists this clonotype with many counts. The chain carries TRBV7-8 and TRBJ1-5; TRBD1 agrees at 8 bases. Germline V gives CDR1 SGHVS, CDR2 FQNEAQ. The V and J ends lost 1 base and 6 bases, in that order; junction bases with no gene match: 8. The length of the CDR3 is 16 residues. The CDR3 nucleotides are TGTGCCAGCAGCTTAGGGACAGGGCGGCGTGGTCAGCCCCAGCATTTT. It is translated as CASSLGTGRRGQPQHF.

Remarks on this clonotype: The junction and the germline gene differ at one end; a read error may be behind it. The chain uses TRBV11-2 and TRBJ2-7; D may be TRBD1 (5 bases). The CDR3 extends over 15 amino acids. Per germline, CDR1 SGHAT and CDR2 FQNNGV. Written as DNA, the CDR3 is TGTGCCAGCAGACCCGAACAGGATGCTAACTACGGGCAGTACTTC. This encodes CASRPEQDANYGQYF.

This clonotype occurred many times. This sequence joins TRBV20-1 and TRBJ1-5, with 9 positions matching TRBD1. V lost 3 bases and J lost 4; bases outside the gene matches: 4. This CDR3 is built from 14 residues. Germline values: CDR1 DFQATT, CDR2 SNEGSKA (reference sequence). CDR3 DNA sequence: TGCAGTGCTAGTTCCGGGACAGGGAATCAGCCCCAGCATTTT. Encoded protein: CSASSGTGNQPQHF.

In this sample, this clonotype turned up many times. The V gene is TRBV29-1, the J gene TRBJ2-5; D possibly uses TRBD1 or TRBD2 (7 bases each). Germline V CDR1 and CDR2: SQVTM, ANQGSEA. The CDR3 is made up of 14 amino acids. Trimming took off 5 bases at V and 4 bases at J, with 17 bases between the two ends. CDR3 DNA sequence: TGCAGCGTTCGTCCAGGGGGGGTGTTAGAGACCCAGTACTTC. It specifies CSVRPGGVLETQYF.

The rearrangement joins TRBV6-1 to TRBJ1-6; a weak D match, TRBD1 (5 bases). V was trimmed by 0 bases and J by 9 bases, leaving 15 bases between them. This CDR3 comprises 16 residues. CDR1 MNHNS and CDR2 SASEGT come from the germline V gene. Here the CDR3 reads CASSEAPEGTGSPLHF. In DNA, the CDR3 is TGTGCCAGCAGTGAAGCGCCGGAGGGGACGGGTTCACCCCTCCACTTT.

Only a few counts were recorded for this clonotype. J is TRBJ1-2 and V is TRBV20-1, with unresolved D. The germline V gene has CDR1 DFQATT and CDR2 SNEGSKA (reference sequence). CDR3 length equals 13 residues. Trimming cost V 0 bases and J 4 bases, with 9 bases left between them. CDR3 amino acids: CSARDGKTYGYTF. DNA for the CDR3: TGCAGTGCTAGAGATGGAAAGACCTATGGCTACACCTTC.

This clonotype has more than one count but fewer than ten. The rearrangement links TRBV30 to TRBJ1-2; 7 positions agree with TRBD1. The germline V gene has CDR1 GTSNPN and CDR2 SVGIG (reference sequence). With 0 bases clipped from V and 4 bases from J, the junction kept 5 bases outside the gene matches. This CDR3 is built from 14 residues. The CDR3 spells CAWSVGQISYGYTF. Written as DNA, the CDR3 is TGTGCCTGGAGTGTGGGACAGATTAGCTATGGCTACACCTTC.

This clonotype was detected many times. The chain uses TRBV29-1 and TRBJ2-7; 10 bases map to TRBD1. The CDR3 totals 14 residues. Germline assignment: CDR1 SQVTM and CDR2 ANQGSEA. V was clipped by 3 bases and J by 5 bases; unmatched bases: 7. For the CDR3, the DNA is TGCAGCGTTGAGGGCCGGGACAGGGGACACGAGCAGTACTTC. This translates into CSVEGRDRGHEQYF.